This T cell receptor (beta chain) was observed in a study of T cell repertoires in ileal Crohn's disease. Background on the study: Thiopurines (about ten) or anti-TNF agents (roughly 18) were given postoperatively to about half. Biopsies of the neoterminal ileum at postoperative colonoscopy form M6 samples.

Note on this clone: Other DNA variants within this sample encode the same CDR3.

Data came from immunoSEQ multiplex PCR; TCRdb stores just in-frame clones and leaves some out. The sample carries approximately 10,000 clones, approximately 77% recorded once. The germline CDR1 and CDR2 sequences are KGHSH and LQKENI. V gave up 3 bases and J gave up 5 bases; unmatched junction bases: 1. This CDR3 contains 13 residues. Time point in this sample: neoterminal ileum biopsy at postoperative endoscopy, about 6 months after surgery. The rearrangement links TRBV18 to TRBJ2-7, with 10 nucleotides matching TRBD1. The specimen sequenced was ileal tissue. The TCR comes from an adult with Crohn's disease. In DNA, the CDR3 is TGTGCCAGCTCACCTGGGACAGGGGACGAGCAGTACTTC. It encodes CASSPGTGDEQYF.